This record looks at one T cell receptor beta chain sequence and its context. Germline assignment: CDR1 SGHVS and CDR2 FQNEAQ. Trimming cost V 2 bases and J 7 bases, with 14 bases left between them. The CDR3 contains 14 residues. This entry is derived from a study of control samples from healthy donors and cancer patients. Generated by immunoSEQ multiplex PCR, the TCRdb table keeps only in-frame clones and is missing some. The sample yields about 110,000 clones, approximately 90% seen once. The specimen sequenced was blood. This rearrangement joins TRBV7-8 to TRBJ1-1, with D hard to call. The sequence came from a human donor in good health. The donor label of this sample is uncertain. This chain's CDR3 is CASSLRWGIDEAFF. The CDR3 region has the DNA TGTGCCAGCAGCTTAAGGTGGGGAATAGATGAAGCTTTCTTT.